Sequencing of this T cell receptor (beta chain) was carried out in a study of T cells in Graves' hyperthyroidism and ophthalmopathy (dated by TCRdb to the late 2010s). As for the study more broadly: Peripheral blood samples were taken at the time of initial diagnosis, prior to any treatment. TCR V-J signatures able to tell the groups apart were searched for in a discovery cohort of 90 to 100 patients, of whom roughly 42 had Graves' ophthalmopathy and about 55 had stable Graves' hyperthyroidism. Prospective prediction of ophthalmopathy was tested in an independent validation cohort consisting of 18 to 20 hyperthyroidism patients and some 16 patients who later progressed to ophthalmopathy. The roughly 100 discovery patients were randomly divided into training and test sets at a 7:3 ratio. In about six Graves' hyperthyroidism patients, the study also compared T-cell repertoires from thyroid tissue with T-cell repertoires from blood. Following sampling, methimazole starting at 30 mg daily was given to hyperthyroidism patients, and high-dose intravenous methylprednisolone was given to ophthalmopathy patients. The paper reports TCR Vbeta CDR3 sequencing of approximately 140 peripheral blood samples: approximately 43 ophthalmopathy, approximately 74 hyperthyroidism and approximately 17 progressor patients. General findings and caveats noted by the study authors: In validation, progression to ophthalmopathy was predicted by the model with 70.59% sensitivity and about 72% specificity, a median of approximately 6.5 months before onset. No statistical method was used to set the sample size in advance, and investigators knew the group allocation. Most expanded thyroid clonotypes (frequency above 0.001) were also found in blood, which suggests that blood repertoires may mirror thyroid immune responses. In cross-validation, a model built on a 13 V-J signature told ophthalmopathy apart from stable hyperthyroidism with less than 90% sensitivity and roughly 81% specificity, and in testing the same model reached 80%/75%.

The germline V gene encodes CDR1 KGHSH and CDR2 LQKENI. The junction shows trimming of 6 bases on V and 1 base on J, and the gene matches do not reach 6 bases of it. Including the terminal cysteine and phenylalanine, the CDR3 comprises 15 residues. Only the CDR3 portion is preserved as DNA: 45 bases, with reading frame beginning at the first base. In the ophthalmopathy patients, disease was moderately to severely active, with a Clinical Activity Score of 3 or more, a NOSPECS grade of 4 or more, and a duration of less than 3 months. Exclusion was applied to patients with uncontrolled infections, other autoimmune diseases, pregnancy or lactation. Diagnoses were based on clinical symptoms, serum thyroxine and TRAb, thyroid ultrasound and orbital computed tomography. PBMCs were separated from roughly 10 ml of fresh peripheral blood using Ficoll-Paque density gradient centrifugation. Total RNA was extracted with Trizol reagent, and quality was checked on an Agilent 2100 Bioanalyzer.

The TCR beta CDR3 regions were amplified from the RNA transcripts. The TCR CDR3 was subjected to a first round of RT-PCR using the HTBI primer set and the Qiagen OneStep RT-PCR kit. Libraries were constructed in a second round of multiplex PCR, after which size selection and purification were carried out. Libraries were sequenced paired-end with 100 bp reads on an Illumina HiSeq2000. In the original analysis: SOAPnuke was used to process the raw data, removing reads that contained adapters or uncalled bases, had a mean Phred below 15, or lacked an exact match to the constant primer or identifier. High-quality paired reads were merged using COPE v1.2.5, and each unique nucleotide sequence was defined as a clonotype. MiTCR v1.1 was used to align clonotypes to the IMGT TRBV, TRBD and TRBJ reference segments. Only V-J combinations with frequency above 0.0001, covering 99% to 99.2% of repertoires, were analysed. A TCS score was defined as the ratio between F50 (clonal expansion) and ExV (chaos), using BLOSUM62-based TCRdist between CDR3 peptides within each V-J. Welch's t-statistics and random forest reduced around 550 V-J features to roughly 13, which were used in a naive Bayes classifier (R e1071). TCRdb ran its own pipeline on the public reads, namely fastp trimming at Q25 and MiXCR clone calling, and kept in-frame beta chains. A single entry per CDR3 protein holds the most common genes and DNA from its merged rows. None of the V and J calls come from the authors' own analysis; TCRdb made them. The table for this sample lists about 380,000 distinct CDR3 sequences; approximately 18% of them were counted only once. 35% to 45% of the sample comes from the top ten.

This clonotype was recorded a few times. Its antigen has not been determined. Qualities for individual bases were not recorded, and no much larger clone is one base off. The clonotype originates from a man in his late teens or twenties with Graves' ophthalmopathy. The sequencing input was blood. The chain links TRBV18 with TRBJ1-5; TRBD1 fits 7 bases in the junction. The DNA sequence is TGTGCCAGCTCCCGACAGGGTTTGAGCAATCAGCCCCAGCATTTT. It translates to CASSRQGLSNQPQHF.